This entry lists 23 T cell receptor beta chains sequenced from one sample in a study of OX40 agonist ivuxolimab in advanced cancers. Sequencing used immunoSEQ multiplex PCR; TCRdb keeps in-frame clones, though not all of them. The top ten hold 5.9% of the sample, which has around 77,000 clones, about 89% seen once. This sample comprised CD4+ or CD8+ T cells sorted from blood, obtained in a trial of the OX40 agonist ivuxolimab. The source of these receptors is an adult with an advanced solid tumor such as melanoma, head and neck, liver or kidney cancer.

The chain couples TRBV7-9 to TRBJ1-2, with 7 nucleotides matching TRBD1. CDR3 length: 16 amino acids. Germline trimming cut 5 bases from V and 1 base from J; bases unmatched to any gene: 10. Germline-derived CDR1 and CDR2 are SEHNR and FQNEAQ (reference sequence). CDR3 DNA sequence: TGTGCCAGCAGCCCCCCCCATGGGACAGTTAACTATGGCTACACCTTC. Translated, it gives CASSPPHGTVNYGYTF.

The CDR3 region is CASSPGDSINYGYTF. CDR3 nucleotides: TGTGCCAGCAGCCCCGGGGACAGTATCAACTATGGCTACACCTTC. The rearrangement uses TRBV9 and TRBJ1-2; 7 positions agree with TRBD1. The CDR3 totals 15 residues. CDR1 and CDR2 (germline): SGDLS, YYNGEE. The trim removed 4 bases at V and 2 bases at J, leaving 8 bases unmatched.

CDR3 nucleotide sequence: TGTGCCAGCAGCTCTAAAAGGGACGAGCAGTACTTC. This codes for CASSSKRDEQYF. This chain links TRBV11-1 with TRBJ2-7; no reliable D call. The germline CDR1 and CDR2 sequences are SGHAT and FQDESV (reference sequence). V dropped 4 bases and J dropped 5 bases, with 9 bases sitting between them. This CDR3 is 12 amino acids long.

This chain connects TRBV6-5 to TRBJ1-1, with D tentatively TRBD1 (6 bases). The V gene lost 0 bases and the J gene lost 2 bases, with 13 bases spanning the gap. In germline, CDR1 is MNHEY, CDR2 SVGAGI. This CDR3 has 16 amino acids. The CDR3 loop is CASSYSTTGINTEAFF. The CDR3, as DNA: TGTGCCAGCAGTTACTCGACTACAGGGATAAACACTGAAGCTTTCTTT.

The chain uses TRBV7-9 and TRBJ2-3; 12 positions match TRBD2. Germline V gene lookup returns CDR1 SEHNR and CDR2 FQNEAQ (reference sequence). There are 18 residues in the CDR3. The V gene end was trimmed by 1 base and the J gene end by 4 bases; junction bases not matched to a gene: 9. As DNA, the CDR3 is TGTGCCAGCAGCTTAGGGACTAGCGGGACCGGGGGGGCAGATACGCAGTATTTT. It codes for CASSLGTSGTGGADTQYF.

V and J are TRBV27 and TRBJ1-5; D is ambiguous. The CDR3 spans 15 residues. The V end lost 2 bases, the J end lost 7 bases, and 15 bases lay between the germline ends. The germline gives CDR1 MNHEY, CDR2 SMNVEV (reference sequence). The CDR3 reads CASSLEGLGGQPQHF. The CDR3, as DNA: TGTGCCAGCAGTTTAGAAGGGTTAGGTGGACAGCCCCAGCATTTT.

This chain links TRBV6-5 with TRBJ2-1; 8 nucleotides line up with TRBD2. Looked up from germline, CDR1 is MNHEY and CDR2 is SVGAGI. The CDR3 is 16 residues long. Germline trimming cut 2 bases from V and 5 bases from J; bases unmatched to any gene: 8. CDR3 in amino acids: CASSYGTSGRDNEQFF. Here the CDR3 DNA reads TGTGCCAGCAGTTACGGTACTAGCGGTAGGGACAATGAGCAGTTCTTC.

This clone was counted between two and nine times. The rearrangement links TRBV27 to TRBJ1-1; D not resolved. CDR1 MNHEY and CDR2 SMNVEV come from the germline V gene (reference sequence). Trimming stripped 4 bases from V and 5 bases from J, with 11 bases between. The CDR3 sequence is 13 residues long. The CDR3 DNA follows: TGTGCCAGCAGTTCACACCCGGCTACTGAAGCTTTCTTT. It specifies CASSSHPATEAFF.

The J gene is TRBJ2-7, the V gene TRBV5-4; D not resolved. Germline CDR1 and CDR2: SGHNT and YYREEE (reference sequence). Trimming removed 4 bases at V and 2 bases at J, with 16 bases between. This CDR3 is 15 amino acids long. The CDR3 region has the DNA TGTGCCAGCAGCCCGGTAGGAATCACCCCCTACGAGCAGTACTTC. Its translation: CASSPVGITPYEQYF.

V and J are TRBV7-9 and TRBJ2-7; D gene unclear. The CDR3 is 12 amino acids. The V end lost 5 bases, the J end lost 2 bases, and 7 bases lay between the germline ends. Germline CDR1 and CDR2: SEHNR and FQNEAQ (reference sequence). The CDR3 protein is CASSPTPYEQYF. CDR3 coding DNA: TGTGCCAGCAGCCCCACGCCCTACGAGCAGTACTTC.

V usage is TRBV5-4 and J usage is TRBJ2-5; no reliable D call. The CDR3 runs 15 residues. Trimming stripped 0 bases from V and 4 bases from J, with 13 bases between. Germline CDR1 is SGHNT and CDR2 is YYREEE (reference sequence). The DNA for the CDR3 is TGTGCCAGCAGCTTGGACAGAACCTACCGAGAGACCCAGTACTTC. Its translation: CASSLDRTYRETQYF.

The rearrangement joins TRBV6-5 to TRBJ1-3, with D hard to call. V was clipped by 0 bases and J by 0 bases, with 9 bases between them. Germline V lookup: CDR1 MNHEY, CDR2 SVGAGI. The CDR3 is 16 amino acids. CDR3 region: CASSYSGDYSGNTIYF. CDR3 sequence (DNA): TGTGCCAGCAGTTACTCAGGAGATTACTCTGGAAACACCATATATTTT.

J is TRBJ2-7 and V is TRBV4-2, with 8 bases that match TRBD1. CDR3 size: 15 residues. The V gene's germline CDR1 is LGHNA and CDR2 YNFKEQ. J gave up 5 bases and V 0 bases, and 6 bases lay outside the gene matches. The CDR3 loop reads CASSQDGRGRDEQYF. The DNA for the CDR3 is TGTGCCAGCAGCCAAGATGGCAGGGGGCGCGACGAGCAGTACTTC.

Here the CDR3 DNA reads TGTGCCAGCAGCTTAGGTTTTCTTTCGGCTAGCGGCTACAATGAGCAGTTCTTC. It codes for CASSLGFLSASGYNEQFF. The chain combines TRBV11-1 with TRBJ2-1, with 7 positions matching TRBD2. Trimming removed 1 base from V and 3 bases from J; junction bases left unmatched: 12. CDR1 and CDR2 (germline): SGHAT, FQDESV (reference sequence). This CDR3 contains 18 residues. The whole variable domain, remainder taken from reference TRBV11-1 and TRBJ2-1, is EAEVAQSPRYKITEKSQAVAFWCDPISGHATLYWYRQILGQGPELLVQFQDESVVDDSQLPKDRFSAERLKGVDSTLKIQPAELGDSAMYLCASSLGFLSASGYNEQFFGPGTRLTVL.

This chain connects TRBV6-5 to TRBJ2-3, with 11 nucleotides matching TRBD2. The V gene end was trimmed by 2 bases and the J gene end by 6 bases; junction bases not matched to a gene: 4. This CDR3 region has 15 residues. Germline V CDR1 and CDR2: MNHEY, SVGAGI. CDR3 sequence reads: CASSYLAGGGDTQYF. CDR3 coding DNA: TGTGCCAGCAGTTACCTAGCGGGAGGCGGGGATACGCAGTATTTT.

The chain couples TRBV27 to TRBJ1-2; 9 positions agree with TRBD1. CDR3 length equals 17 residues. Germline-derived CDR1 and CDR2 are MNHEY and SMNVEV (reference sequence). Unmatched junction bases numbered 14, after V lost 3 bases and J lost 6 bases. The CDR3 coding sequence is TGTGCCAGCAGTTTCTCCGCCGGGACAGGGACCATACATGGCTACACCTTC. It is translated as CASSFSAGTGTIHGYTF.

The gene calls are TRBV19 and TRBJ1-3, with D hard to call. CDR1 is LNHDA, CDR2 SQIVND, per germline (reference sequence). V lost 9 bases, J lost 0 bases, and 6 bases lay in between. The CDR3 covers 12 residues. This chain's CDR3 is CASLNSGNTIYF. CDR3 nucleotide sequence: TGTGCCAGCCTAAACTCTGGAAACACCATATATTTT. Together with reference TRBV19 and TRBJ1-3, the CDR3 gives the full variable domain: DGGITQSPKYLFRKEGQNVTLSCEQNLNHDAMYWYRQDPGQGLRLIYYSQIVNDFQKGDIAEGYSVSREKKESFPLTVTSAQKNPTAFYLCASLNSGNTIYFGEGSWLTVV.

The rearrangement uses TRBV7-3 and TRBJ2-1; 8 bases align to TRBD2. Germline loops: CDR1 SGHTA, CDR2 FQGTGA. With 6 bases clipped from V and 4 bases from J, the junction kept 5 bases outside the gene matches. The CDR3 spans 14 residues. The CDR3 is CASSVSGEYNEQFF. As DNA, the CDR3 is TGTGCCAGCAGTGTTAGCGGGGAATACAATGAGCAGTTCTTC.

The rearrangement uses TRBV4-2 and TRBJ1-3; D gene ambiguous. The germline V gene has CDR1 LGHNA and CDR2 YNFKEQ. The V end lost 1 base, the J end lost 0 bases, and 4 bases lay between the germline ends. There are 14 residues in the CDR3. CDR3: CASSQAFSGNTIYF. The CDR3 DNA reads TGTGCCAGCAGCCAAGCTTTCTCTGGAAACACCATATATTTT.

J is TRBJ2-1 and V is TRBV5-1, with 10 bases lining up with TRBD2. This CDR3 region has 19 residues. The germline CDR1 and CDR2 sequences are SGHRS and YFSETQ. The J segment lost 4 bases and the V segment lost 1 base, leaving 14 bases of the junction unmatched. CDR3 nucleotides: TGCGCCAGCAGCTTGCCCGTGCAACTACTAGCGGGACCTTACAATGAGCAGTTCTTC. It encodes CASSLPVQLLAGPYNEQFF.

CDR3 DNA sequence: TGTGCCAGCAGCTTCCTTGAATCCGGGACAGGGCGAGAGACCCAGTACTTC. Its protein is CASSFLESGTGRETQYF. The chain couples TRBV13 to TRBJ2-5; TRBD1 matches at 9 bases. Germline V gene sequence: CDR1 PRHDT, CDR2 FYEKMQ (reference sequence). This CDR3 has 17 amino acids. After removal of 3 bases from V and 4 bases from J, the junction contained 12 bases not matched to a gene.

The rearrangement links TRBV29-1 to TRBJ1-1; perhaps TRBD1 as D (5 bases). Germline V gene data show CDR1 as SQVTM and CDR2 as ANQGSEA. V was pared by 3 bases and J by 1 base, with 12 bases between. The CDR3 totals 14 residues. In DNA form, the CDR3 reads TGCAGCGTTGACCGCCGGGGGGGGAACACTGAAGCTTTCTTT. Translating gives CSVDRRGGNTEAFF.

The V and J genes are TRBV29-1 and TRBJ2-1; the D is unclear. V was trimmed by 4 bases and J by 1 base, leaving 2 bases between them. Germline V lookup: CDR1 SQVTM, CDR2 ANQGSEA. CDR3 length equals 11 residues. The CDR3 DNA reads TGCAGCGTTGCTTCCTACAATGAGCAGTTCTTC. Amino acid sequence: CSVASYNEQFF.